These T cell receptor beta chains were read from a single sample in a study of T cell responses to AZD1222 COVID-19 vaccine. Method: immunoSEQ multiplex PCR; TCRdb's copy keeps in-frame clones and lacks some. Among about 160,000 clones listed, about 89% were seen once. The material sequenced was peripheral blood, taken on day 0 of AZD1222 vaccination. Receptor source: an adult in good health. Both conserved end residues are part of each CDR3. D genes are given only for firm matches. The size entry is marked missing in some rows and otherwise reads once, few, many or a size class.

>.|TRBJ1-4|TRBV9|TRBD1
CASSVGTGGLNEKLFF
TGTGCCAGCAGCGTAGGGACAGGGGGACTTAATGAAAAACTGTTTTTT
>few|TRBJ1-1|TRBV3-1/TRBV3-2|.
CASSQVPNTEAFF
TGTGCCAGCAGCCAAGTGCCGAACACTGAAGCTTTCTTT
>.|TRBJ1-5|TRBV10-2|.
CASTPGMGNQPQHF
TGCGCCAGCACCCCAGGGATGGGCAATCAGCCCCAGCATTTT
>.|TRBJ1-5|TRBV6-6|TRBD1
CASTENRGHQPQHF
TGTGCCAGCACCGAAAACAGGGGCCATCAGCCCCAGCATTTT
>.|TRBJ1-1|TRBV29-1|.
CSVEAGGWTEAFF
TGCAGCGTTGAAGCCGGGGGATGGACTGAAGCTTTCTTT
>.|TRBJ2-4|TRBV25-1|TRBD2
CASSSAAGVAKNIQYF
TGTGCCAGCAGTTCGGCAGCGGGAGTGGCCAAAAACATTCAGTACTTC
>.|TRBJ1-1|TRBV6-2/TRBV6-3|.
CASRYPGAVEAFF
TGTGCCAGCAGATACCCCGGGGCAGTTGAAGCTTTCTTT
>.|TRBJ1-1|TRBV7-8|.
CASSLGQRNTEAFF
TGTGCCAGCAGCTTGGGGCAGAGGAACACTGAAGCTTTCTTT
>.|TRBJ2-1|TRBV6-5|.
CASSYILGGLDEQFF
TGTGCCAGCAGTTACATCCTAGGAGGGTTAGATGAGCAGTTCTTC
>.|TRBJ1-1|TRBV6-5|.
CASSYESLNTEAFF
TGTGCCAGCAGTTACGAGTCATTGAACACTGAAGCTTTCTTT
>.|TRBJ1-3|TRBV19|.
CASRILSSGNTIYF
TGTGCCAGTAGGATTTTAAGCTCTGGAAACACCATATATTTT
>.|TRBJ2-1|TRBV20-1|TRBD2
CSASRSGRPPDEQFF
TGCAGTGCTAGTCGTAGCGGGAGGCCCCCGGATGAGCAGTTCTTC
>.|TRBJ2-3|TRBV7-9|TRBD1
CASSYEGQVITDTQYF
TGTGCCAGCAGCTACGAGGGACAGGTAATCACAGATACGCAGTATTTT
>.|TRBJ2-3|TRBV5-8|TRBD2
CASSLGLAGASGTDTQYF
TGTGCCAGCAGCTTAGGACTAGCGGGGGCCTCTGGCACAGATACGCAGTATTTT
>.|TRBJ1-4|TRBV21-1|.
CASSKARLPNGEKLFF
TGTGCCAGCAGCAAAGCTAGACTTCCTAATGGAGAAAAACTGTTTTTT
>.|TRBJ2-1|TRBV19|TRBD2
CASIRTSGSYNEQFF
TGTGCCAGTATCCGGACTAGCGGGAGTTACAATGAGCAGTTCTTC
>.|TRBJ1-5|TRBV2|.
CASSGANQPQHF
TGTGCCAGCAGTGGGGCCAATCAGCCCCAGCATTTT
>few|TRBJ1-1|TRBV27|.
CASSLFWGGMNTEAFF
TGTGCCAGCAGCTTGTTTTGGGGGGGCATGAACACTGAAGCTTTCTTT
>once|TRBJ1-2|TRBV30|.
CAWSESSGYTF
TGTGCCTGGAGTGAAAGTAGTGGCTACACCTTC
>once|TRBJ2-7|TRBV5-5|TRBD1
CASSLLRTGGIDEQYF
TGTGCCAGCAGCTTGTTGCGGACAGGGGGCATCGACGAGCAGTACTTC
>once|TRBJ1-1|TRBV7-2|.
CASSGSYTEAFF
TGTGCCAGCAGTGGGAGTTACACTGAAGCTTTCTTT
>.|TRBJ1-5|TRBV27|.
CASSLSANQPQHF
TGTGCCAGCAGTTTATCCGCTAACCAGCCCCAGCATTTT
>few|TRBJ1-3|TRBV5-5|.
CASSWEGAGTGNTIYF
TGTGCCAGCAGCTGGGAGGGTGCAGGAACCGGAAACACCATATATTTT
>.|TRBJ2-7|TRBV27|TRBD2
CASSGSSGSPYEQYF
TGTGCCAGCAGTGGGAGTAGCGGGTCCCCCTACGAGCAGTACTTC
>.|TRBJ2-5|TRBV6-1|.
CASSERWQETQYF
TGTGCCAGCAGTGAGAGATGGCAAGAGACCCAGTACTTC
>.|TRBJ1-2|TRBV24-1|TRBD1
CATLDRPIGSTF
TGTGCCACCCTGGACAGGCCAATCGGGAGCACCTTC
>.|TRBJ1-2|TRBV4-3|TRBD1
CASSQGQGFAGYTF
TGCGCCAGCAGCCAAGGACAGGGGTTTGCTGGCTACACCTTC
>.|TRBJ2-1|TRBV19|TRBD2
CASSIDRSAGVGEQFF
TGTGCCAGTAGTATAGATCGATCAGCGGGAGTTGGTGAGCAGTTCTTC
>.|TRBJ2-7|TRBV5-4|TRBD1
CASSLGQGGYEQYF
TGTGCCAGCAGCTTGGGACAGGGGGGCTACGAGCAGTACTTC
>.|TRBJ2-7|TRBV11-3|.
CASSLTGTSYEQYF
TGTGCCAGCAGCTTAACAGGGACCTCCTACGAGCAGTACTTC
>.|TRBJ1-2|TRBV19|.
CASSIDPGGTYGYTF
TGTGCCAGTAGTATAGATCCCGGTGGAACCTATGGCTACACCTTC
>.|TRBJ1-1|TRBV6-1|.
CASSESRLMNTEAFF
TGTGCCAGCAGTGAATCGAGGCTCATGAACACTGAAGCTTTCTTT
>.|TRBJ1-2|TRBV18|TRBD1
CASSPLTGGYTF
TGTGCCAGCTCACCATTGACAGGGGGCTACACCTTC
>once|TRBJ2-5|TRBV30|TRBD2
CAWSARGGRKETQYF
TGTGCCTGGAGTGCCCGGGGGGGGAGGAAAGAGACCCAGTACTTC